This T cell receptor (beta chain) is from a study of blood T cells in healthy people across ages. A J-beta primer mix and a sample-barcoded 5' primer were used in a second PCR of roughly 7 to 12 cycles. Via MiXCR, TCRdb re-called the 5' RACE reads, giving one row per CDR3 protein. The table has roughly 1.7 million distinct CDR3 sequences, about 35% seen once. Germline V gene data show CDR1 as MNHEY and CDR2 as SVGEGT. The CDR3 runs to 14 residues. J lost 6 bases, V lost 1 base, and 3 bases had no gene match. Sample: blood. This TCR came from a woman aged 30 to 39 in good health. The chain is built from TRBV6-2 or TRBV6-3 and TRBJ1-1; 9 positions agree with TRBD1. CDR3 bases: TGTGCCAGCAGTTACTGGGACAGGGACGCTGAAGCTTTCTTT. Translating it yields CASSYWDRDAEAFF.